This TCR beta chain was profiled in a study of shared clonotypes between healthy human individuals. Study in general: CD4 naive cells filled three plates per donor, CD4 memory three, CD8 naive two and CD8 memory one.

A CD45RA-negative memory subset and a CD45RA+ naive subset were separated from the CD4+ cells. Repertoires were generated with immunoSEQ multiplex PCR, while TCRdb's copy carries only in-frame clones and drops some. The data hold nearly 1,000,000 clones, with 76% observed a single time. Only a few counts were recorded for this clone. This CDR3 is 13 amino acids long. The V end lost 8 bases, the J end lost 2 bases, and 10 bases lay between the germline ends. Germline V gene sequence: CDR1 LNHDA, CDR2 SQIVND (reference sequence). The receptor was derived from a man aged 18 to 30 in good health. The V call is TRBV19, the J call TRBJ1-3; tentatively, D is TRBD1 (5 bases). The sample consisted of memory CD4+ T cells sorted from blood. The sample's subset: CD45RA-negative fraction. The CDR3 region is CASEDRAGNTIYF. CDR3 in DNA: TGTGCCAGTGAAGACAGAGCTGGAAACACCATATATTTT.